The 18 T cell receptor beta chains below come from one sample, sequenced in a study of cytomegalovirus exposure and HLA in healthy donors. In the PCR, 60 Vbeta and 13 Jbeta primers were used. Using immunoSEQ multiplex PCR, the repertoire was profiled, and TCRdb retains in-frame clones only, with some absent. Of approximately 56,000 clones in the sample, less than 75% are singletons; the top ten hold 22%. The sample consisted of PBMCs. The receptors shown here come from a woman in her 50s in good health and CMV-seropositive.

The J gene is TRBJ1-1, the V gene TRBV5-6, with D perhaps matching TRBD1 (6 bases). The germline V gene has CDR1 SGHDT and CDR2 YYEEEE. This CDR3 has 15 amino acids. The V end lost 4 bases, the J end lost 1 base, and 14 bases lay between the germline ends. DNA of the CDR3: TGTGCCAGCAGCGTTAAGGGACATACGAACACTGAAGCTTTCTTT. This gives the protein CASSVKGHTNTEAFF.

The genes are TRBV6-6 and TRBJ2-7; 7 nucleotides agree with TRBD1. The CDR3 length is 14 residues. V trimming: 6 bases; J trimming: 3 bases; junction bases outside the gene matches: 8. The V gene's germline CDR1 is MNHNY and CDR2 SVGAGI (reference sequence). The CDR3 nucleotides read TGTGCCAGCAGCCCAGAAAGGGACAGCTACGAGCAGTACTTC. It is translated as CASSPERDSYEQYF.

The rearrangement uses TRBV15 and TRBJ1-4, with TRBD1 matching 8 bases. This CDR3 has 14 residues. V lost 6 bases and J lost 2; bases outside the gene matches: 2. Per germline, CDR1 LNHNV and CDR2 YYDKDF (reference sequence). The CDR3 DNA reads TGTGCCACCAGTTGGGACAGGACTAATGAAAAACTGTTTTTT. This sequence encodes CATSWDRTNEKLFF.

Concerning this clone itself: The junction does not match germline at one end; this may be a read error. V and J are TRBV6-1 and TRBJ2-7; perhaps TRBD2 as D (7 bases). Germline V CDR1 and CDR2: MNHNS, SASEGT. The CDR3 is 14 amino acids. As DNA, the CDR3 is TGTGCCAGCAGGGAAGGGGGGACTATCTACGAGCAGTACTTC. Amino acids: CASREGGTIYEQYF.

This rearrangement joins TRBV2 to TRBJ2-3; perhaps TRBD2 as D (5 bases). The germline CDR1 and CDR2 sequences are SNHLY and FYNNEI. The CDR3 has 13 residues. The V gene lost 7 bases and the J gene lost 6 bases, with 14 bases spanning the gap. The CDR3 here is CASKREEGDTQYF. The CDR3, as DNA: TGTGCCAGCAAACGGGAAGAAGGGGATACGCAGTATTTT.

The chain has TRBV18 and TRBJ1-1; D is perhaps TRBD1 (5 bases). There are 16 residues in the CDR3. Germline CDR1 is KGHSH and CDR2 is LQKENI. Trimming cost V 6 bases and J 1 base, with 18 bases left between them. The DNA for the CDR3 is TGTGCCAGCTCGTCAGGGTTACCTCTCGCGAACACTGAAGCTTTCTTT. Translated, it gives CASSSGLPLANTEAFF.

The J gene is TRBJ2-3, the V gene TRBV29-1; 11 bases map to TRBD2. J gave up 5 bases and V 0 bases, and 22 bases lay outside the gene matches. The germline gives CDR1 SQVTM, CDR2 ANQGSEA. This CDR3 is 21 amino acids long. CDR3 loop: CSVEDPVAGGPAHLTEDTQYF. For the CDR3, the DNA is TGCAGCGTTGAAGATCCCGTAGCGGGAGGGCCGGCTCATTTGACGGAAGATACGCAGTATTTT.

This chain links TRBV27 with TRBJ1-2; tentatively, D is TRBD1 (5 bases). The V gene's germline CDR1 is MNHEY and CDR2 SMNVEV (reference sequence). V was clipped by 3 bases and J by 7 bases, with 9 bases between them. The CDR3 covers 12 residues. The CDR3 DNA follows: TGTGCCAGCAGTTTTCGGGGGAGTGGCTACACCTTC. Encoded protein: CASSFRGSGYTF.

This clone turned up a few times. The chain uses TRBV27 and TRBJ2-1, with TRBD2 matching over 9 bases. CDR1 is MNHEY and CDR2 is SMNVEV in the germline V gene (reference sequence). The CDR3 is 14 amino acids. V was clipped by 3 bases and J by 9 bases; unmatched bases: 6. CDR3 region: CASSFGGGAIEQFF. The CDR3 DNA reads TGTGCCAGCAGTTTCGGCGGGGGGGCCATTGAGCAGTTCTTC.

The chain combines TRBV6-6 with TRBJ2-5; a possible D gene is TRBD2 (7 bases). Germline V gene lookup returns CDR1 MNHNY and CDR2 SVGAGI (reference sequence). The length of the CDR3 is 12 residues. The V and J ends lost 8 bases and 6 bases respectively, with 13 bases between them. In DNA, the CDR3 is TGTGCCAGCGGGGGGGCCCGAAAGACCCAGTACTTC. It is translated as CASGGARKTQYF.

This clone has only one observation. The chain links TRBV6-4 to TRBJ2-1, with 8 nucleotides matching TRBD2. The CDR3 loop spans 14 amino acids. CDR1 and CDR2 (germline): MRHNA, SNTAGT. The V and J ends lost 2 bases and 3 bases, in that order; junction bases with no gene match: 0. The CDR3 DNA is TGTGCCAGCAGTGACGGGACTAGCTACAATGAGCAGTTCTTC. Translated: CASSDGTSYNEQFF.

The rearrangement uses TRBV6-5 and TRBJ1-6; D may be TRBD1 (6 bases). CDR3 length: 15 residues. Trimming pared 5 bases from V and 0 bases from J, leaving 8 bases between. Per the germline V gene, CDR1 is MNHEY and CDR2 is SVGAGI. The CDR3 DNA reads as TGTGCCAGCAGTAGAGGGGGCTCCTATAATTCACCCCTCCACTTT. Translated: CASSRGGSYNSPLHF.

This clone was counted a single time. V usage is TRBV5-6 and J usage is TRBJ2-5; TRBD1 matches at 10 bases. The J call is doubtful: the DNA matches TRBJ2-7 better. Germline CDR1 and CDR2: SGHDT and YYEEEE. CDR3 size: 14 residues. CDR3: CASSLGQGGYEQYF. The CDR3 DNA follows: TGTGCCAGCAGCCTAGGACAGGGGGGCTACGAGCAGTACTTC.

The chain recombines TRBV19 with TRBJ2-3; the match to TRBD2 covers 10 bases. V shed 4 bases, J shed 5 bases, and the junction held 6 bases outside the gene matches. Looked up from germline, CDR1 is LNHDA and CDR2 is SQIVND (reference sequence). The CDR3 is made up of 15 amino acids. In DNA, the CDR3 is TGTGCCAGTAGTACCCGAGCGGGGGGGCTAGATACGCAGTATTTT. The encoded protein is CASSTRAGGLDTQYF.

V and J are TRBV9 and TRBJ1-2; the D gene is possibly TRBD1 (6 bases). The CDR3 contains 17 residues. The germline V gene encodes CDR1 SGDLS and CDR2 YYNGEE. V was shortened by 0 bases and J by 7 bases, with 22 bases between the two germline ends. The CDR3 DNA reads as TGTGCCAGCAGCGTAGTAGAGGTACCTACAGGGAATGGTGGCTACACCTTC. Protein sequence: CASSVVEVPTGNGGYTF. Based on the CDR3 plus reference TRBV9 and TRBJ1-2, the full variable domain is DSGVTQTPKHLITATGQRVTLRCSPRSGDLSVYWYQQSLDQGLQFLIQYYNGEERAKGNILERFSAQQFPDLHSELNLSSLELGDSALYFCASSVVEVPTGNGGYTFGSGTRLTVV.

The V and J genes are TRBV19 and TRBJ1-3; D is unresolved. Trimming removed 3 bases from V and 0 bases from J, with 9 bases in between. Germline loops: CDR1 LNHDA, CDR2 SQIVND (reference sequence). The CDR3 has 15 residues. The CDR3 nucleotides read TGTGCCAGTAGTATCTCCCGGAGCTCTGGAAACACCATATATTTT. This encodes CASSISRSSGNTIYF.

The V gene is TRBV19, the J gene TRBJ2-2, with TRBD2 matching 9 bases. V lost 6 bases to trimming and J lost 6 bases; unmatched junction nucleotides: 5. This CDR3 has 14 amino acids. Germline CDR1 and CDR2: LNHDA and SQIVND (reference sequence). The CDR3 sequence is CASRGGRASGELFF. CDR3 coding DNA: TGTGCCAGTAGGGGCGGGAGGGCCTCCGGGGAGCTGTTTTTT.

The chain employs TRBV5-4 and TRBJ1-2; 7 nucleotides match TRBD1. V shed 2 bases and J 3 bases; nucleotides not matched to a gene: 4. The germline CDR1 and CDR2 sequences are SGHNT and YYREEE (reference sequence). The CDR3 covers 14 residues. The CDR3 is CASSLRQGHYGYTF. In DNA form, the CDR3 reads TGTGCCAGCAGCTTACGACAGGGTCACTATGGCTACACCTTC.